These T cell receptor beta chains were read from a single sample in a study of beta chain features in type 1 diabetes. Sequencing was performed with immunoSEQ multiplex PCR; in TCRdb, only in-frame clones are kept and a portion is missing. The sample lists roughly 400,000 clones; around 15% were seen once. Input material: naive CD4+ T cells from blood. The receptors were sampled from a woman aged 18-35 years in good health. CDR3s include the opening cysteine and the closing phenylalanine or tryptophan.

TRBV30	TRBJ1-4	CAWSPGTLKGSEKLFF
TRBV15	TRBJ2-1	CATSRGSTSLNEQFF
TRBV6-6	TRBJ2-1	CASTNQGTSGEEQFF
TRBV6-5	TRBJ2-7	CASALGTGPFYEQYF
TRBV28	TRBJ2-5	CASSRDRKPQETQYF
TRBV25-1	TRBJ2-1	CASSEFRVNNEQFF
TRBV11-3	TRBJ2-7	CASSLSEYF
TRBV5-4	TRBJ2-7	CASSDGQGREQYF
TRBV7-9	TRBJ2-4	CASSLDRGKEQQYF
TRBV15	TRBJ1-5	CATSSFGSNQPQHF
TRBV6-5	TRBJ1-5	CASSLQGNQPQHF
TRBV5-1	TRBJ2-7	CASSLAELALTYEQYF
TRBV30	TRBJ2-2	CAWSGDRDRNTGELFF
TRBV19	TRBJ2-3	CASSSRDRDTDTQYF
TRBV7-9	TRBJ2-7	CASSADRGWYEQYF
TRBV2	TRBJ2-7	CARLTDSPYEQYF
TRBV5-1	TRBJ1-1	CASSPGTSNTEAFF
TRBV29-1	TRBJ2-5	CSVEGRLGETQYF
TRBV30	TRBJ2-7	CAWSASFVLAGLEQYF
TRBV7-9	TRBJ1-5	CASSSLQMEPQHF
TRBV2	TRBJ1-1	CASTGYTEAFF
TRBV5-1	TRBJ2-6	CASTQWTGPGANVLTF
TRBV7-6	TRBJ2-3	CASSPGSRFTDTQYF
TRBV5-1	TRBJ2-5	CASAGATGRETQYF
TRBV28	TRBJ1-4	CASSNHRVQEKLFF
TRBV29-1	TRBJ2-1	CSVETGGPYNEQFF
TRBV30	TRBJ1-5	CAWSWGPQPQHF
TRBV28	TRBJ2-3	CASRGQGDPPASSTDTQYF